This is a list of T cell receptor beta chains from one sample in a study of Ad26.COV2.S vaccination and SARS-CoV-2 variants. Clones were sequenced by immunoSEQ multiplex PCR, and TCRdb holds only the in-frame ones, with some missing. In the table there are roughly 500,000 clones, roughly 89% of which are singletons. The material sequenced was peripheral blood, taken in a trial of Ad26.COV2.S vaccine versus placebo. These receptors all stem from a person aged 18-65 years who received the Ad26.COV2.S COVID-19 vaccine or a placebo. CDR3s include the opening cysteine and the closing phenylalanine or tryptophan. The D gene is left open where the match is weak. A row's size may be missing; if present it is once, few, many or a size class.

d_call: NA; j_call: TRBJ1-3; cdr3_length: 16; clone_size: NA; v_call: TRBV9; cdr3_nt: TGTGCCAGCAGCGTAGCTGGAGGGGGCTCTGGAAACACCATATATTTT; cdr3_aa: CASSVAGGGSGNTIYF
d_call: NA; j_call: TRBJ1-6; cdr3_length: 13; clone_size: NA; v_call: TRBV19; cdr3_nt: TGTGCCAGTAGTTTCTACCAAAATTCACCCCTCCACTTT; cdr3_aa: CASSFYQNSPLHF
d_call: NA; j_call: TRBJ2-1; cdr3_length: 14; clone_size: NA; v_call: TRBV4-2; cdr3_nt: TGTGCCAGCAGCCCACTGGAGGGGATCCATGAGCAGTTCTTC; cdr3_aa: CASSPLEGIHEQFF
d_call: NA; j_call: TRBJ2-3; cdr3_length: 15; clone_size: NA; v_call: TRBV7-2; cdr3_nt: TGTGCCAGCAGCTTGGTCGGCAGGGGCGCAGATACGCAGTATTTT; cdr3_aa: CASSLVGRGADTQYF
d_call: TRBD2; j_call: TRBJ2-2; cdr3_length: 15; clone_size: NA; v_call: TRBV2; cdr3_nt: TGTGCCAGCAGTCGACTAGCGGGACTCGACGGGGAGCTGTTTTTT; cdr3_aa: CASSRLAGLDGELFF
d_call: NA; j_call: TRBJ1-1; cdr3_length: 13; clone_size: NA; v_call: TRBV5-6; cdr3_nt: TGTGCCAGCAGACCTGGAATGAACACTGAAGCTTTCTTT; cdr3_aa: CASRPGMNTEAFF
d_call: TRBD2; j_call: TRBJ2-3; cdr3_length: 17; clone_size: once; v_call: TRBV5-6; cdr3_nt: TGTGCCAGCAGCTTGAGGACTAGCGGGAGTGGCGCGGATACGCAGTATTTT; cdr3_aa: CASSLRTSGSGADTQYF
d_call: TRBD1; j_call: TRBJ2-2; cdr3_length: 17; clone_size: NA; v_call: TRBV3-1/TRBV3-2; cdr3_nt: TGTGCCAGCAGCCCCGGGCTAGGGACAGGGGTAGTCGGGGAGCTGTTTTTT; cdr3_aa: CASSPGLGTGVVGELFF
d_call: NA; j_call: TRBJ1-1; cdr3_length: 18; clone_size: once; v_call: TRBV5-1; cdr3_nt: TGCGCCAGCAGCTTGAGGCCCTCAGGAAGCGGATGGAACACTGAAGCTTTCTTT; cdr3_aa: CASSLRPSGSGWNTEAFF
d_call: NA; j_call: TRBJ1-6; cdr3_length: 19; clone_size: NA; v_call: TRBV28; cdr3_nt: TGTGCCAGCAGTTTATGGACCCCTCTCAGGGGTGGGTATGATTCACCCCTCCACTTT; cdr3_aa: CASSLWTPLRGGYDSPLHF
d_call: NA; j_call: TRBJ1-2; cdr3_length: 13; clone_size: NA; v_call: TRBV3-1/TRBV3-2; cdr3_nt: TGTGCCAGCAGCCAAGATCCGGGTTATGGCTACACCTTC; cdr3_aa: CASSQDPGYGYTF
d_call: NA; j_call: TRBJ2-7; cdr3_length: 13; clone_size: NA; v_call: TRBV11-3; cdr3_nt: TGTGCCAGCAGCCGAGGACCATCCTACGAGCAGTACTTC; cdr3_aa: CASSRGPSYEQYF
d_call: TRBD1; j_call: TRBJ1-5; cdr3_length: 17; clone_size: NA; v_call: TRBV18; cdr3_nt: TGTGCCAGCTCACCGTGGGACAGGGGATATAGCAATCAGCCCCAGCATTTT; cdr3_aa: CASSPWDRGYSNQPQHF
d_call: NA; j_call: TRBJ2-1; cdr3_length: 12; clone_size: NA; v_call: TRBV5-1; cdr3_nt: TGCGCCAGCAGCTTGGAGGGGATTGAGCAGTTCTTC; cdr3_aa: CASSLEGIEQFF
d_call: NA; j_call: TRBJ1-1; cdr3_length: 16; clone_size: NA; v_call: TRBV28; cdr3_nt: TGTGCCAGCAGTTCACTGGCCGGGACGGCAAACACTGAAGCTTTCTTT; cdr3_aa: CASSSLAGTANTEAFF
d_call: NA; j_call: TRBJ2-3; cdr3_length: 15; clone_size: NA; v_call: TRBV7-2; cdr3_nt: TGTGCCAGCAGCTACGCCTACACGATCAGAGATACGCAGTATTTT; cdr3_aa: CASSYAYTIRDTQYF
d_call: TRBD2; j_call: TRBJ2-3; cdr3_length: 15; clone_size: NA; v_call: TRBV11-1; cdr3_nt: TGTGCCAGCAGCCTGTTAGCGGGGAGCACAGATACGCAGTATTTT; cdr3_aa: CASSLLAGSTDTQYF
d_call: TRBD1; j_call: TRBJ2-7; cdr3_length: 16; clone_size: NA; v_call: TRBV14; cdr3_nt: TGTGCCAGCAGCCGAGTTCAGGGGGCCCATCTGGGCGAGCAGTACTTC; cdr3_aa: CASSRVQGAHLGEQYF
d_call: NA; j_call: TRBJ2-1; cdr3_length: 16; clone_size: NA; v_call: TRBV1; cdr3_nt: TGCACCAGCAGCCAAGGTTGGCGGCCCCCCTACAATGAGCAGTTCTTC; cdr3_aa: CTSSQGWRPPYNEQFF
d_call: TRBD2; j_call: TRBJ2-3; cdr3_length: 16; clone_size: NA; v_call: TRBV18; cdr3_nt: TGTGCCAGCTCCAATAGCGGGGGCCCTAGCACAGATACGCAGTATTTT; cdr3_aa: CASSNSGGPSTDTQYF
d_call: NA; j_call: TRBJ2-1; cdr3_length: 16; clone_size: once; v_call: TRBV11-3; cdr3_nt: TGTGCCAGCAGCTTAGGGGGGGTGAGATGGGGACCCGAGCAGTTCTTC; cdr3_aa: CASSLGGVRWGPEQFF
d_call: NA; j_call: TRBJ1-2; cdr3_length: 13; clone_size: NA; v_call: TRBV12-3/TRBV12-4; cdr3_nt: TGTGCCAGCAGTTTGGGGGGTGCCTATGGCTACACCTTC; cdr3_aa: CASSLGGAYGYTF
d_call: NA; j_call: TRBJ1-3; cdr3_length: 15; clone_size: NA; v_call: TRBV24-1; cdr3_nt: TGTGCCACCAGTGATCCCAGGGCTACTGGAAACACCATATATTTT; cdr3_aa: CATSDPRATGNTIYF
d_call: NA; j_call: TRBJ1-3; cdr3_length: 14; clone_size: few; v_call: TRBV19; cdr3_nt: TGTGCCAGTAGCTTCCTCGAGAGGGGAAACACCATATATTTT; cdr3_aa: CASSFLERGNTIYF
d_call: TRBD2; j_call: TRBJ2-2; cdr3_length: 16; clone_size: NA; v_call: TRBV5-4; cdr3_nt: TGTGCCAGCAGCTTGGCTAGCGGGATGGGACCCGGGGAGCTGTTTTTT; cdr3_aa: CASSLASGMGPGELFF
d_call: NA; j_call: TRBJ2-7; cdr3_length: 15; clone_size: once; v_call: TRBV27; cdr3_nt: TGTGCCAGCAGTCAGGGACGGAACTACGCCTACGAGCAGTACTTC; cdr3_aa: CASSQGRNYAYEQYF
d_call: TRBD1; j_call: TRBJ2-7; cdr3_length: 15; clone_size: few; v_call: TRBV9; cdr3_nt: TGTGCCAGCAGCGTAGGGACAGGGGACACCTACGAGCAGTACTTC; cdr3_aa: CASSVGTGDTYEQYF
d_call: NA; j_call: TRBJ1-5; cdr3_length: 15; clone_size: once; v_call: TRBV19; cdr3_nt: TGTGCCAGTAGTATCAAGAGGGGACACAATCAGCCCCAGCATTTT; cdr3_aa: CASSIKRGHNQPQHF
d_call: NA; j_call: TRBJ1-3; cdr3_length: 19; clone_size: NA; v_call: TRBV5-3; cdr3_nt: TGTGCCAGAAGTTTCCCGGTCGGCAGGGAGCGATCCGCTGGAAACACCATATATTTT; cdr3_aa: CARSFPVGRERSAGNTIYF
d_call: TRBD1; j_call: TRBJ1-5; cdr3_length: 13; clone_size: NA; v_call: TRBV19; cdr3_nt: TGTGCCAGTAGTATGAACAGGGGGCAGCCCCAGCATTTT; cdr3_aa: CASSMNRGQPQHF
d_call: TRBD2; j_call: TRBJ2-2; cdr3_length: 16; clone_size: NA; v_call: TRBV19; cdr3_nt: TGTGCCAGTAGCAAAATACTAGCGCCGTCGACCGGGGAGCTGTTTTTT; cdr3_aa: CASSKILAPSTGELFF
d_call: NA; j_call: TRBJ1-1; cdr3_length: 15; clone_size: NA; v_call: TRBV5-1; cdr3_nt: TGCGCCAGCAGCTTGGCCGCAGGCTCGCCGGACCGAGCTTTCTTT; cdr3_aa: CASSLAAGSPDRAFF
d_call: NA; j_call: TRBJ2-5; cdr3_length: 16; clone_size: NA; v_call: TRBV27; cdr3_nt: TGTGCCAGCAGTAAACGGTGGGGTGCCACAGGGGAGACCCAGTACTTC; cdr3_aa: CASSKRWGATGETQYF
d_call: TRBD1; j_call: TRBJ2-2; cdr3_length: 15; clone_size: NA; v_call: TRBV3-1/TRBV3-2; cdr3_nt: TGTGCCAGCAGCCTCGGGACAGGAGGCACCGGGGAGCTGTTTTTT; cdr3_aa: CASSLGTGGTGELFF
d_call: TRBD1; j_call: TRBJ2-7; cdr3_length: 15; clone_size: few; v_call: TRBV6-5; cdr3_nt: TGTGCCAGCAGTTACTCGGGACAGGGAGGATACGAGCAGTACTTC; cdr3_aa: CASSYSGQGGYEQYF
d_call: TRBD2; j_call: TRBJ2-5; cdr3_length: 17; clone_size: NA; v_call: TRBV5-6; cdr3_nt: TGTGCCAGCAGACCAACCCGGACTAGTTGGAAGGGAGAGACCCAGTACTTC; cdr3_aa: CASRPTRTSWKGETQYF
d_call: TRBD2; j_call: TRBJ2-1; cdr3_length: 14; clone_size: once; v_call: TRBV6-5; cdr3_nt: TGTGCCAGCAGTTACGTTCTAGCGGGGGCCGAGCAGTTCTTC; cdr3_aa: CASSYVLAGAEQFF
d_call: TRBD1; j_call: TRBJ1-2; cdr3_length: 14; clone_size: NA; v_call: TRBV5-1; cdr3_nt: TGCGCCAGCAGCTCGGGACAGACCCTCTATGGCTACACCTTC; cdr3_aa: CASSSGQTLYGYTF
d_call: TRBD2; j_call: TRBJ2-3; cdr3_length: 15; clone_size: NA; v_call: TRBV19; cdr3_nt: TGTGCCAGTAAGACTAGCGGGACCAACACAGATACGCAGTATTTT; cdr3_aa: CASKTSGTNTDTQYF
d_call: NA; j_call: TRBJ2-2; cdr3_length: 14; clone_size: NA; v_call: TRBV2; cdr3_nt: TGTGCCAGCAGTTTTGGGCAAGGAGGGTCCTATTTGTTTTTT; cdr3_aa: CASSFGQGGSYLFF
d_call: NA; j_call: TRBJ2-2; cdr3_length: 12; clone_size: NA; v_call: TRBV6-5; cdr3_nt: TGTGCCAGCAAAGGGTGGGACGGGGAGCTGTTTTTT; cdr3_aa: CASKGWDGELFF
d_call: NA; j_call: TRBJ1-2; cdr3_length: 13; clone_size: NA; v_call: TRBV4-2; cdr3_nt: TGTGCCAGCAGCCAAGATGGCTCGGGAGGCTACACCTTC; cdr3_aa: CASSQDGSGGYTF
d_call: NA; j_call: TRBJ1-1; cdr3_length: 15; clone_size: NA; v_call: TRBV2; cdr3_nt: TGTGCCAGCAGTCCCCCTCGGGGATATAACACTGAAGCTTTCTTT; cdr3_aa: CASSPPRGYNTEAFF
d_call: NA; j_call: TRBJ1-1; cdr3_length: 12; clone_size: NA; v_call: TRBV25-1; cdr3_nt: TGTGCCAGCAGTGACCGGGCCTCGGTGACTTTCTTT; cdr3_aa: CASSDRASVTFF
d_call: NA; j_call: TRBJ1-1; cdr3_length: 15; clone_size: NA; v_call: TRBV28; cdr3_nt: TGTGCCAGCTTAACACAGGGAAAAATGGACACTGAAGCTTTCTTT; cdr3_aa: CASLTQGKMDTEAFF
d_call: NA; j_call: TRBJ1-2; cdr3_length: 14; clone_size: NA; v_call: TRBV19; cdr3_nt: TGTGCCAGTAGTATAGAGGCGGGGGCGCAGGGCTACACCTTC; cdr3_aa: CASSIEAGAQGYTF
d_call: NA; j_call: TRBJ1-5; cdr3_length: 13; clone_size: NA; v_call: TRBV12-3/TRBV12-4; cdr3_nt: TGTGCCAGCAGGGAAGCTGCTACGGGGCCCCAGCATTTT; cdr3_aa: CASREAATGPQHF
d_call: TRBD1; j_call: TRBJ1-6; cdr3_length: 17; clone_size: NA; v_call: TRBV6-6; cdr3_nt: TGTGCCAGCAGTCCCGTTCCCCTGAACCAGGGGGATTCACCCCTCCACTTT; cdr3_aa: CASSPVPLNQGDSPLHF
d_call: NA; j_call: TRBJ2-1; cdr3_length: 12; clone_size: NA; v_call: TRBV7-9; cdr3_nt: TGTGCCAGCAGCCCGGGAAGAGATGAGCAGTTCTTC; cdr3_aa: CASSPGRDEQFF
d_call: NA; j_call: TRBJ1-2; cdr3_length: 13; clone_size: NA; v_call: TRBV28; cdr3_nt: TGTGCCAGCCAAACAGGGTGGGGTTATGGCTACACCTTC; cdr3_aa: CASQTGWGYGYTF
d_call: NA; j_call: TRBJ1-1; cdr3_length: 14; clone_size: NA; v_call: TRBV7-9; cdr3_nt: TGTGCCAGCAGCTCTACCCACATGAACACTGAAGCTTTCTTT; cdr3_aa: CASSSTHMNTEAFF